These 32 T cell receptor beta chains originate from one sample sequenced in a study of T cells in Graves' hyperthyroidism and ophthalmopathy. RNA transcripts yielded amplified TCR beta CDR3 regions. The primer set for the first-round RT-PCR of the TCR CDR3 was HTBI. Via MiXCR, TCRdb re-called the multiplex PCR reads, giving one row per CDR3 protein. Counted here are over 650,000 distinct CDR3 sequences, over 15% occurring once; the ten biggest clones make up approximately 8.4%. What was sequenced was blood. Receptor source: a man aged 18 to 30 with Graves' hyperthyroidism.

The sample holds many counts of this clonotype. The rearrangement joins TRBV12-3 or TRBV12-4 to TRBJ1-1; unclear D gene. V lost 2 bases to trimming and J lost 12 bases, with 10 bases between them. The CDR3 covers 11 residues. The CDR3 loop is CASSLTGRTFF. In nucleotides, the CDR3 is TGTGCCAGCAGTTTAACTGGGCGAACTTTCTTT.

This chain's CDR3 is CASSFSEAAQRRTETQYF. In DNA form, the CDR3 reads TGCGCCAGCAGCTTCTCGGAAGCGGCCCAGCGAAGGACGGAGACCCAGTACTTC. This chain connects TRBV4-1 to TRBJ2-5, with a tentative D call TRBD2 (5 bases). V lost 5 bases and J lost 5, with 27 bases in between. The CDR3 runs 18 residues. The germline V gene encodes CDR1 MGHRA and CDR2 YSYEKL.

This clonotype was observed at least ten times. The V call is TRBV20-1, the J call TRBJ2-3, with 8 bases matching TRBD2. V shed 0 bases and J 4 bases; nucleotides not matched to a gene: 3. The germline CDR1 and CDR2 sequences are DFQATT and SNEGSKA (reference sequence). This CDR3 has 14 amino acids. The CDR3 here is CSARDRRGADTQYF. The DNA of the CDR3 is TGCAGTGCTAGAGACCGGCGGGGGGCAGATACGCAGTATTTT.

This clonotype occurred a few times. The rearrangement joins TRBV19 to TRBJ2-3, with 7 bases identical to TRBD1. Trimming at V came to 3 bases and at J to 7 bases, leaving 7 bases not matched to a gene. CDR3 length: 14 amino acids. Per the germline V gene, CDR1 is LNHDA and CDR2 is SQIVND (reference sequence). The DNA for the CDR3 is TGTGCCAGTAGTATTGGGCAGGGGGTAAATACGCAGTATTTT. Encoded protein: CASSIGQGVNTQYF.

The V and J genes are TRBV6-5 and TRBJ1-5; 10 bases agree with TRBD1. Germline loops: CDR1 MNHEY, CDR2 SVGAGI. The trim removed 4 bases at V and 8 bases at J, leaving 5 bases unmatched. CDR3 length: 14 residues. The DNA of the CDR3 is TGTGCCAGCAGTTTGGACAGGGGGTACGAGCCCCAGCATTTT. Protein sequence: CASSLDRGYEPQHF.

This clonotype turned up a few times. The CDR3 is CASSVDLSGEQFF. CDR3 nucleotide sequence: TGTGCCAGCAGCGTAGATCTTAGCGGGGAGCAGTTCTTC. The rearrangement links TRBV9 to TRBJ2-1; the match to TRBD2 covers 7 bases. This CDR3 has 13 residues. Germline CDR1 is SGDLS and CDR2 is YYNGEE. V dropped 0 bases and J dropped 10; count of bases not matched to a gene: 4.

This clonotype appeared many times. The genes are TRBV7-8 and TRBJ2-7; D unresolved. CDR1 is SGHVS, CDR2 FQNEAQ, per germline. The CDR3 is made up of 14 amino acids. The V end was cut by 1 base, the J end by 2 bases, with 9 bases between. The CDR3 region has the DNA TGTGCCAGCAGCTTAGTACTAACAACCTACGAGCAGTACTTC. Translated, it gives CASSLVLTTYEQYF.

This clonotype was recorded a few times. The CDR3 DNA reads TGTGCCAGTAGTCCCAGGGACAGGGAAGCGGGAGCGGGGTACAATGAGCAGTTCTTC. Translation gives CASSPRDREAGAGYNEQFF. The V gene is TRBV19, the J gene TRBJ2-1, with D maybe TRBD1 (9 bases). This CDR3 region has 19 residues. V gave up 5 bases and J gave up 4 bases, with 27 bases separating them. Germline V gives CDR1 LNHDA, CDR2 SQIVND (reference sequence). Together with reference TRBV19 and TRBJ2-1, the CDR3 gives the full variable domain: DGGITQSPKYLFRKEGQNVTLSCEQNLNHDAMYWYRQDPGQGLRLIYYSQIVNDFQKGDIAEGYSVSREKKESFPLTVTSAQKNPTAFYLCASSPRDREAGAGYNEQFFGPGTRLTVL.

In this sample, this clonotype turned up many times. The J gene is TRBJ1-1, the V gene TRBV6-1; 9 nucleotides match TRBD1. With V trimmed by 11 bases and J by 1 base, 5 bases remained unmatched. This CDR3 is built from 13 residues. Germline loops: CDR1 MNHNS, CDR2 SASEGT. CDR3 amino acids: CAAMGQGNTEAFF. CDR3 nucleotides: TGTGCCGCGATGGGACAGGGGAACACTGAAGCTTTCTTT.

This clonotype was recorded at least ten times. The chain employs TRBV18 and TRBJ2-1, with unresolved D. From germline, CDR1 is KGHSH and CDR2 LQKENI. CDR3 size: 15 residues. V lost 2 bases and J lost 9, with 17 bases in between. The CDR3 region is CASSPGLDVIVEQFF. The CDR3 DNA reads TGTGCCAGCTCACCAGGTTTGGACGTGATTGTTGAGCAGTTCTTC. The whole variable domain, filled in from reference TRBV18 and TRBJ2-1, reads NAGVMQNPRHLVRRRGQEARLRCSPMKGHSHVYWYRQLPEEGLKFMVYLQKENIIDESGMPKERFSAEFPKEGPSILRIQQVVRGDSAAYFCASSPGLDVIVEQFFGPGTRLTVL.

This clonotype showed up many times. The rearrangement links TRBV12-5 to TRBJ2-7; 12 positions agree with TRBD1. The CDR3 length is 16 residues. V was pared by 4 bases and J by 5 bases, with 9 bases of the junction left unmatched. Germline V gene sequence: CDR1 LGHNT, CDR2 FRNRAP. As DNA, the CDR3 is TGTGCTAGTGGTTCCCCGGGACAGGGGGCGGATAACGAGCAGTACTTC. This translates into CASGSPGQGADNEQYF. The full variable domain, with the rest looked up from reference TRBV12-5 and TRBJ2-7, is DARVTQTPRHKVTEMGQEVTMRCQPILGHNTVFWYRQTMMQGLELLAYFRNRAPLDDSGMPKDRFSAEMPDATLATLKIQPSEPRDSAVYFCASGSPGQGADNEQYFGPGTRLTVT.

By frequency in the sample, this clonotype is medium-sized. The gene calls are TRBV28 and TRBJ2-7; the D gene could be TRBD1 or TRBD2 (5 bases each). V dropped 2 bases and J dropped 2 bases, with 7 bases sitting between them. This CDR3 has 13 amino acids. In germline, CDR1 is MDHEN, CDR2 SYDVKM. For the CDR3, the DNA is TGTGCCAGCAGTTTAGGGGGACCCTACGAGCAGTACTTC. Translating it yields CASSLGGPYEQYF.

On this clonotype itself: One end of the junction varies from germline; a read error may be responsible. The gene calls are TRBV5-1 and TRBJ1-4; no clear D gene. The CDR3 covers 14 residues. The germline V gene has CDR1 SGHRS and CDR2 YFSETQ. The CDR3 protein is CASTPLVTNEKLFF. The CDR3 DNA reads TGTGCCAGCACCCCTCTAGTAACTAATGAAAAACTGTTTTTT.

This clonotype appeared many times. V gene TRBV20-1 combines with J gene TRBJ2-1, with TRBD2 matching over 12 bases. J was trimmed by 0 bases and V by 0 bases; bases with no gene match: 3. The germline CDR1 and CDR2 sequences are DFQATT and SNEGSKA (reference sequence). CDR3 length: 17 residues. The CDR3 nucleotides read TGCAGTGCTAGAGATCCGACTAGCGGGAGCTCCTACAATGAGCAGTTCTTC. Its protein is CSARDPTSGSSYNEQFF.

This clonotype was seen a single time. The CDR3 nucleotides read TGTGCCAGCAGCCAAGATTGGGGGGTTGGAGCCAAAAACATTCAGTACTTC. Translated, it gives CASSQDWGVGAKNIQYF. The rearrangement uses TRBV4-2 and TRBJ2-4; D perhaps matches TRBD2 (6 bases). V lost 0 bases, J lost 0 bases, and 12 bases lay in between. This CDR3 comprises 17 residues. The V gene's germline CDR1 is LGHNA and CDR2 YNFKEQ.

V and J are TRBV30 and TRBJ1-4; D is unclear. Trimming stripped 5 bases from V and 7 bases from J, with 14 bases between. This CDR3 comprises 13 residues. Germline CDR1 is GTSNPN and CDR2 is SVGIG (reference sequence). The DNA of the CDR3 is TGTGCCTGGCGTATCCCTAGTATTGAAAAACTGTTTTTT. It translates to CAWRIPSIEKLFF.

The chain combines TRBV20-1 with TRBJ2-7; 7 positions agree with TRBD2. J gave up 5 bases and V 4 bases, and 11 bases lay outside the gene matches. The CDR3 runs 14 residues. Germline CDR1 and CDR2: DFQATT and SNEGSKA (reference sequence). The CDR3 coding sequence is TGCAGTGCTAAAAGGGCGGGAGTTCTCCACGAGCAGTACTTC. Protein product: CSAKRAGVLHEQYF.

The chain carries TRBV5-6 and TRBJ2-2; 8 bases match TRBD2. Germline V gene sequence: CDR1 SGHDT, CDR2 YYEEEE. The CDR3 is made up of 14 amino acids. V lost 6 bases to trimming and J lost 3 bases; unmatched junction nucleotides: 4. The CDR3 DNA follows: TGTGCCAGCACCCGGGGGGGTTACACCGGGGAGCTGTTTTTT. Amino acid sequence: CASTRGGYTGELFF.

The CDR3 sequence: CASRPGLAIDTQYF. The CDR3 DNA sequence: TGTGCCAGCAGACCGGGACTAGCAATAGATACGCAGTATTTT. The rearrangement joins TRBV5-4 to TRBJ2-3; TRBD2 matches 9 bases. CDR1 and CDR2 (germline): SGHNT, YYREEE (reference sequence). V shed 5 bases, J shed 5 bases, and the junction held 6 bases outside the gene matches. The CDR3 has 14 amino acids.

On this clonotype: The conserved phenylalanine or tryptophan is not found at the CDR3 terminus, so this likely reflects a read error. The chain carries TRBV7-9 and TRBJ2-1; D gene ambiguous. Trimming took off 6 bases at V and 8 bases at J, with 14 bases between the two ends. This CDR3 is built from 13 residues. Germline loops: CDR1 SEHNR, CDR2 FQNEAQ (reference sequence). CDR3 sequence (DNA): TGTGCCAGCAGACATACGCTCCTCGATGAGCAGTTCCTC. Encoded protein: CASRHTLLDEQFL.

This clonotype has more than one count but fewer than ten. The rearrangement uses TRBV7-9 and TRBJ2-5, with D tentatively TRBD1 (6 bases). The CDR3 has 16 amino acids. From germline, CDR1 is SEHNR and CDR2 FQNEAQ (reference sequence). Trimming stripped 5 bases from V and 2 bases from J, with 18 bases between. The CDR3 reads CASSGPPIRGQETQYF. The CDR3 DNA reads TGTGCCAGCAGCGGACCTCCGATCAGGGGTCAAGAGACCCAGTACTTC.

The chain recombines TRBV6-2 or TRBV6-3 with TRBJ2-3; D perhaps matches TRBD1 (6 bases). CDR3 length: 14 amino acids. Germline CDR1 and CDR2: MNHEY and SVGEGT. Trimming pared 6 bases from V and 2 bases from J, leaving 12 bases between. CDR3 amino acids: CASSITGTTDTQYF. CDR3 DNA sequence: TGTGCCAGCAGCATTACAGGGACCACAGATACGCAGTATTTT.

This clonotype has just a few counts. The chain carries TRBV15 and TRBJ2-1; D not resolved. CDR3 length equals 15 residues. Per the germline V gene, CDR1 is LNHNV and CDR2 is YYDKDF (reference sequence). V was trimmed by 3 bases and J by 7 bases, leaving 16 bases between them. The CDR3 DNA reads as TGTGCCACCAGCAGGAGCCGGAGTAAGATTAATGAGCAGTTCTTC. Protein sequence: CATSRSRSKINEQFF.

In this sample, this clonotype turned up a few times. A much larger clone lies a single base off, so this may be a read error. The V call is TRBV28, the J call TRBJ1-6, with 7 bases identical to TRBD1. The length of the CDR3 is 14 residues. The germline V gene encodes CDR1 MDHEN and CDR2 SYDVKM. Germline trimming cut 5 bases from V and 15 bases from J; bases unmatched to any gene: 13. The CDR3 sequence: CASSTGTDIPRLHF. For the CDR3, the DNA is TGTGCCAGCAGTACAGGGACAGATATTCCACGCCTCCACTTT.

This clonotype was counted between two and nine times. J is TRBJ2-1 and V is TRBV3-1; TRBD1 aligns across 8 bases. Germline V gives CDR1 LGHDT, CDR2 YNNKEL (reference sequence). V was pared by 0 bases and J by 7 bases, with 2 bases of the junction left unmatched. The CDR3 runs 14 residues. The chain's CDR3 is CASSQDWTGNEQFF. CDR3 DNA sequence: TGTGCCAGCAGCCAAGATTGGACAGGGAATGAGCAGTTCTTC.

There are a few counts of this clonotype. V usage is TRBV28 and J usage is TRBJ2-2; 8 nucleotides agree with TRBD1. Germline trimming cut 6 bases from V and 0 bases from J; bases unmatched to any gene: 6. CDR3 length: 16 amino acids. Germline assignment: CDR1 MDHEN and CDR2 SYDVKM. In DNA form, the CDR3 reads TGTGCCAGCAGCTTCAGGGGGCTAGCGAACACCGGGGAGCTGTTTTTT. It yields the protein CASSFRGLANTGELFF.

This clonotype was picked up a small number of times. This chain connects TRBV20-1 to TRBJ2-1; TRBD2 might be the D (8 bases). Germline loops: CDR1 DFQATT, CDR2 SNEGSKA (reference sequence). The CDR3 runs 22 residues. V was clipped by 2 bases and J by 0 bases, with 32 bases between them. The CDR3 loop is CSARWGRGRGRVSGGSYNEQFF. The CDR3 DNA is TGCAGTGCTAGATGGGGGAGAGGGAGGGGGCGAGTAAGCGGGGGCTCCTACAATGAGCAGTTCTTC.

This clonotype occurred many times. This CDR3 reads CASSRREVQFF. CDR3 nucleotide sequence: TGTGCCAGCAGTCGCAGGGAAGTGCAGTTCTTC. This chain uses TRBV28 with TRBJ2-1; a possible D gene is TRBD1 (5 bases). Trimming removed 5 bases from V and 12 bases from J, with 11 bases in between. CDR3 size: 11 residues. CDR1 is MDHEN, CDR2 SYDVKM, per germline. The full variable domain, in which reference TRBV28 and TRBJ2-1 provide the parts outside the CDR3, is DVKVTQSSRYLVKRTGEKVFLECVQDMDHENMFWYRQDPGLGLRLIYFSYDVKMKEKGDIPEGYSVSREKKERFSLILESASTNQTSMYLCASSRREVQFFGPGTRLTVL.

In regard to this clonotype: This may be a read error: a much more frequent sequence differs by one nucleotide. The V and J genes are TRBV12-3 or TRBV12-4 and TRBJ1-2; D remains unclear. This CDR3 has 14 residues. As DNA, the CDR3 is TGTGCCAGCAGTTCTACGGGCCCGAACTATGGCTGCACCTTC. Translated: CASSSTGPNYGCTF.

A few counts support this clonotype. The chain couples TRBV10-2 to TRBJ1-1; D is ambiguous. Per the germline V gene, CDR1 is WSHSY and CDR2 is SAAADI. Trimming took 3 bases from V and 2 from J, leaving 16 bases between them. CDR3 length: 16 amino acids. This CDR3 is CASSDPAARGNTEAFF. In DNA, the CDR3 is TGCGCCAGCAGTGACCCAGCCGCAAGAGGAAACACTGAAGCTTTCTTT.

In this sample, this clonotype turned up once. J is TRBJ2-3 and V is TRBV15; D is perhaps TRBD2 (5 bases). The CDR3 contains 12 residues. Trimming took 5 bases from V and 6 from J, leaving 9 bases between them. Looked up from germline, CDR1 is LNHNV and CDR2 is YYDKDF (reference sequence). CDR3: CATSQSGDTQYF. DNA of the CDR3: TGTGCCACCAGCCAAAGCGGCGATACGCAGTATTTT.

The V and J genes are TRBV12-5 and TRBJ2-1; 7 bases agree with TRBD1. V shed 5 bases, J shed 2 bases, and the junction held 6 bases outside the gene matches. CDR3 length: 15 amino acids. Germline CDR1 LGHNT, CDR2 FRNRAP. CDR3 amino acids: CASGHLQGAYNEQFF. The CDR3 region has the DNA TGTGCTAGTGGTCATCTCCAGGGGGCCTACAATGAGCAGTTCTTC.